The 16 T cell receptor beta chains below come from one sample, sequenced in a study of blood T cell repertoires in COVID-19. Method: immunoSEQ multiplex PCR; TCRdb's copy keeps in-frame clones and lacks some. This sample has around 300,000 clones, with 89% found just once. Material for sequencing was PBMCs or T cells enriched from blood (not recorded which). These receptors all come from a woman aged 40 to 50 who had recovered from COVID-19.

The chain has TRBV14 and TRBJ1-2; D ambiguous. The CDR3 is 13 amino acids. In germline, CDR1 is SGHDN, CDR2 FVKESK. The ends were cut back, 1 base at V and 8 bases at J, with 11 bases in the middle. The CDR3 region is CASSQGIARGYTF. For the CDR3, the DNA is TGTGCCAGCAGCCAAGGGATAGCGAGGGGCTACACCTTC.

Comment on this clone: One junction end disagrees with the germline gene, perhaps due to a read error. V and J are TRBV7-2 and TRBJ2-7; the match to TRBD2 covers 7 bases. This CDR3 has 16 residues. Germline-derived CDR1 and CDR2 are SGHTA and FQGNSA. The CDR3 bases are TGTGCCAGCAGCTTAGGCGGCACCGGGACTACCTACGGGCAGTACTTC. Amino acids: CASSLGGTGTTYGQYF.

V is TRBV6-6 and J is TRBJ1-1; 9 bases fit TRBD1. Trimming removed 2 bases from V and 7 bases from J; junction bases left unmatched: 8. This CDR3 spans 15 amino acids. Germline V gene lookup returns CDR1 MNHNY and CDR2 SVGAGI (reference sequence). CDR3 protein: CASSYPGTGKDEAFF. The CDR3 DNA reads as TGTGCCAGCAGTTACCCCGGGACAGGGAAAGATGAAGCTTTCTTT.

This chain links TRBV25-1 with TRBJ1-1; maybe TRBD1 (5 bases). The V end lost 4 bases, the J end lost 4 bases, and 10 bases lay between the germline ends. This CDR3 spans 13 amino acids. CDR1 and CDR2 from the germline V gene are MGHDK and SYGVNS. This chain's CDR3 is CASSVTGLTEAFF. CDR3 nucleotide sequence: TGTGCCAGCAGTGTAACAGGTCTCACTGAAGCTTTCTTT. Based on the CDR3 plus reference TRBV25-1 and TRBJ1-1, the full variable domain is EADIYQTPRYLVIGTGKKITLECSQTMGHDKMYWYQQDPGMELHLIHYSYGVNSTEKGDLSSESTVSRIRTEHFPLTLESARPSHTSQYLCASSVTGLTEAFFGQGTRLTVV.

The chain couples TRBV2 to TRBJ2-3; 13 nucleotides match TRBD2. The ends lost 8 bases at V and 4 bases at J; junction bases unmatched: 3. This CDR3 has 14 amino acids. Germline loops: CDR1 SNHLY, CDR2 FYNNEI. CDR3 nucleotides: TGTGCCAGCCCGGGACTAGCGGGGCCAGATACGCAGTATTTT. As protein: CASPGLAGPDTQYF.

The CDR3 spells CASSLLVAGSGNTIYF. CDR3 coding DNA: TGTGCCAGCAGCTTATTAGTGGCGGGCTCTGGAAACACCATATATTTT. The chain carries TRBV7-2 and TRBJ1-3; D gene unclear. The V gene lost 2 bases and the J gene lost 0 bases, with 11 bases spanning the gap. The CDR3 is 16 residues long. The germline V gene has CDR1 SGHTA and CDR2 FQGNSA.

The chain uses TRBV19 and TRBJ1-3; no firm D call. V gave up 0 bases and J gave up 2 bases, with 11 bases separating them. CDR1 LNHDA and CDR2 SQIVND come from the germline V gene (reference sequence). The length of the CDR3 is 16 residues. DNA for the CDR3: TGTGCCAGTAGTATAGAGGGCAGTTCTACTGGAAACACCATATATTTT. This translates into CASSIEGSSTGNTIYF.

The V call is TRBV4-1, the J call TRBJ2-7; a possible D gene is TRBD1 (6 bases). Trimming cost V 4 bases and J 1 base, with 17 bases left between them. Germline CDR1 is MGHRA and CDR2 is YSYEKL. CDR3 length equals 16 residues. The CDR3 reads CASSLVLGQRSYEQYF. DNA of the CDR3: TGCGCCAGCAGCCTCGTGCTCGGACAGCGATCCTACGAGCAGTACTTC.

The chain joins TRBV19 to TRBJ1-5; the D gene is possibly TRBD1 (5 bases). In germline, CDR1 is LNHDA, CDR2 SQIVND (reference sequence). This CDR3 spans 14 amino acids. V lost 5 bases to trimming and J lost 2 bases, with 10 bases between them. CDR3 protein: CASSLDSGNQPQHF. CDR3 nucleotides: TGTGCCAGTAGTCTCGACAGCGGCAATCAGCCCCAGCATTTT.

In this sample, this clone turned up a few times. This chain uses TRBV10-3 with TRBJ2-7, with a tentative D call TRBD2 (5 bases). The CDR3 has 16 amino acids. V dropped 2 bases and J dropped 7 bases, with 21 bases sitting between them. Germline V gene lookup returns CDR1 ENHRY and CDR2 SYGVKD. CDR3 amino acids: CAISEGRDFQLGEQYF. DNA for the CDR3: TGTGCCATCAGTGAGGGCCGGGATTTTCAGTTGGGGGAGCAGTACTTC.

The V gene is TRBV27, the J gene TRBJ1-2; D gene ambiguous. The CDR3 runs 13 residues. Trimming cost V 5 bases and J 3 bases, with 10 bases left between them. Germline values: CDR1 MNHEY, CDR2 SMNVEV (reference sequence). CDR3: CASSRRGDYGYTF. In nucleotides, the CDR3 is TGTGCCAGCAGTCGGAGAGGCGACTATGGCTACACCTTC.

The V call is TRBV2, the J call TRBJ2-7; D unresolved. CDR3 length: 14 residues. With 3 bases removed from V and 0 bases from J, the gap between germline ends came to 9 bases. Germline CDR1 is SNHLY and CDR2 is FYNNEI. The CDR3 here is CASSEFVNSYEQYF. The CDR3, as DNA: TGTGCCAGCAGTGAGTTTGTCAACTCCTACGAGCAGTACTTC.

V gene TRBV6-5 combines with J gene TRBJ2-2, with D unclear. The V gene lost 10 bases and the J gene lost 6 bases, with 9 bases spanning the gap. Germline CDR1 reads MNHEY; CDR2 reads SVGAGI. This CDR3 is 11 amino acids long. Written as DNA, the CDR3 is TGTGCCACCGCGGTTTCCGGGGAGCTGTTTTTT. It yields the protein CATAVSGELFF.

This chain links TRBV18 with TRBJ2-3; 8 bases are a match to TRBD2. The CDR3 length is 15 residues. Losses at the gene ends were 4 bases for V and 3 bases for J; bases not matched to a gene: 6. Germline CDR1 KGHSH, CDR2 LQKENI. In DNA, the CDR3 is TGTGCCAGCTCACAGATGGTAGCGGGAACAGATACGCAGTATTTT. Protein sequence: CASSQMVAGTDTQYF.

The genes are TRBV5-1 and TRBJ1-1; 8 bases match TRBD1. This CDR3 spans 15 amino acids. After removal of 4 bases from V and 4 bases from J, the junction contained 9 bases not matched to a gene. CDR1 and CDR2 from the germline V gene are SGHRS and YFSETQ. The CDR3 bases are TGCGCCAGCAGCGCCAGGACAGGGTTGGTCACTGAAGCTTTCTTT. This translates into CASSARTGLVTEAFF.

The chain is built from TRBV27 and TRBJ1-1; D remains unclear. Germline CDR1 MNHEY, CDR2 SMNVEV (reference sequence). The CDR3 totals 13 residues. The V end lost 5 bases, the J end lost 3 bases, and 10 bases lay between the germline ends. The DNA of the CDR3 is TGTGCCAGCAGTCTACGAGAGGACACTGAAGCTTTCTTT. It yields the protein CASSLREDTEAFF.